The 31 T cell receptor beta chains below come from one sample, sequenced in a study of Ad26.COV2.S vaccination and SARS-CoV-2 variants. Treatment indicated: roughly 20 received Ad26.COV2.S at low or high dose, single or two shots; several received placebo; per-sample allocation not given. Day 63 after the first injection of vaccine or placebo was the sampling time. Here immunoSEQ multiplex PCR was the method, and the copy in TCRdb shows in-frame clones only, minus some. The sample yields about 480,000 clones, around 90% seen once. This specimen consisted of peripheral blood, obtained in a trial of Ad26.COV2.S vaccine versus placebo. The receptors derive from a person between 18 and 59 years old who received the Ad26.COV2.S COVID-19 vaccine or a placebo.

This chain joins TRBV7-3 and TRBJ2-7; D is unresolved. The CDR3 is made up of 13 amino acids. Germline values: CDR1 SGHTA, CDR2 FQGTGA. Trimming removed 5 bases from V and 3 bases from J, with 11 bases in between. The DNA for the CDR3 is TGTGCCAGCAGCGCAGACGTTGGCTACGAGCAGTACTTC. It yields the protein CASSADVGYEQYF.

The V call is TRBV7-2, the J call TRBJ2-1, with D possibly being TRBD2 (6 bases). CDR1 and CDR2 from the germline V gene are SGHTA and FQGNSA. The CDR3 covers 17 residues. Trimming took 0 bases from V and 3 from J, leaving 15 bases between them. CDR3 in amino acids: CASSLAIPGVLYNEQFF. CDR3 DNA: TGTGCCAGCAGCTTAGCGATTCCGGGAGTGCTCTACAATGAGCAGTTCTTC.

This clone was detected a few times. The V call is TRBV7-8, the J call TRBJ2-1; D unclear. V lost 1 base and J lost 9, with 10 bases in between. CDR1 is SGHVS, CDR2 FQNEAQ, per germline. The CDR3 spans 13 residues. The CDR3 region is CASSLEGVAEQFF. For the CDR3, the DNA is TGTGCCAGCAGCTTAGAAGGTGTCGCTGAGCAGTTCTTC.

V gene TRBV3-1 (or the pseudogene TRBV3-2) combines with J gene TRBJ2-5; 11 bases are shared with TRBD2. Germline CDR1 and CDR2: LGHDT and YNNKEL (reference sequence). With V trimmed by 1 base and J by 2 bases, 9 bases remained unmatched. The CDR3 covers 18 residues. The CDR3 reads CASSQARGLAADQETQYF. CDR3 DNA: TGTGCCAGCAGCCAAGCCCGGGGACTAGCGGCTGATCAAGAGACCCAGTACTTC.

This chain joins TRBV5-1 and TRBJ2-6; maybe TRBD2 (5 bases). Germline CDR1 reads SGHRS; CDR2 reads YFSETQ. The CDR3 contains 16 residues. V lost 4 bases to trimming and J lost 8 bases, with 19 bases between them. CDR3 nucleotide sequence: TGCGCCAGCAGCACGGAGCCGGGGATCGGGACCAACGTCCTGACTTTC. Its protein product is CASSTEPGIGTNVLTF.

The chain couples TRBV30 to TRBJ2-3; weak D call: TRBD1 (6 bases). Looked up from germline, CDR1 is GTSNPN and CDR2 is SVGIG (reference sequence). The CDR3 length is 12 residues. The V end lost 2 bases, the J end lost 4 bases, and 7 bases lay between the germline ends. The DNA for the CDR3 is TGTGCCTGGAGTTCAGGGGCAGATACGCAGTATTTT. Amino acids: CAWSSGADTQYF.

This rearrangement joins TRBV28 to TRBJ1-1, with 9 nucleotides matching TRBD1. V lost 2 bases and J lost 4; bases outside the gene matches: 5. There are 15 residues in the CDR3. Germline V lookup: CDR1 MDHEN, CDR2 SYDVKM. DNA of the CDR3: TGTGCCAGCAGTTTAGGGACAGGGAGTATCACTGAAGCTTTCTTT. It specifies CASSLGTGSITEAFF.

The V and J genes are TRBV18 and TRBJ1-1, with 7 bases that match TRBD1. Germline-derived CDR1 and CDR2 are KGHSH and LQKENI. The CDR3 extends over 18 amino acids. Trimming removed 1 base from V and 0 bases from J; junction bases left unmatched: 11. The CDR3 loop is CASSPRVGDSLMNTEAFF. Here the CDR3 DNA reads TGTGCCAGCTCACCACGGGTGGGGGACAGTCTTATGAACACTGAAGCTTTCTTT.

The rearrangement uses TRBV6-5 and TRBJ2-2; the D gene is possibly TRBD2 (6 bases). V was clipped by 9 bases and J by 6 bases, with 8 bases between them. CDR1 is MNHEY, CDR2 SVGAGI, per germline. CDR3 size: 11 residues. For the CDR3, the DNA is TGTGCCAGGGAGGGGTCCGGGGAGCTGTTTTTT. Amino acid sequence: CAREGSGELFF.

CDR3 amino acids: CASSYTSKRSPLHF. The CDR3 nucleotides are TGTGCCAGCAGTTACACCAGTAAACGTTCACCCCTCCACTTT. The chain has TRBV6-5 and TRBJ1-6; D is uncertain. The CDR3 has 14 residues. CDR1 and CDR2 (germline): MNHEY, SVGAGI. V lost 2 bases, J lost 9 bases, and 11 bases lay in between.

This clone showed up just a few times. The CDR3 bases are TGTGCCAGCAGCCTCTTTTTGAACACTGAAGCTTTCTTT. This sequence encodes CASSLFLNTEAFF. The rearrangement uses TRBV3-1 (or the pseudogene TRBV3-2) and TRBJ1-1; unclear D gene. The CDR3 runs 13 residues. The germline V gene encodes CDR1 LGHDT and CDR2 YNNKEL (reference sequence). Trimming pared 4 bases from V and 0 bases from J, leaving 6 bases between.

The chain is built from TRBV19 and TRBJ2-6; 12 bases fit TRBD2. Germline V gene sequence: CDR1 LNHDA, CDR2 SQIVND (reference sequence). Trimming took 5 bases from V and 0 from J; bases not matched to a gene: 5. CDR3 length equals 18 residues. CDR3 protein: CASSLGLAGRSGANVLTF. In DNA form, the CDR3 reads TGTGCCAGTAGTTTAGGACTAGCGGGGCGCTCTGGGGCCAACGTCCTGACTTTC.

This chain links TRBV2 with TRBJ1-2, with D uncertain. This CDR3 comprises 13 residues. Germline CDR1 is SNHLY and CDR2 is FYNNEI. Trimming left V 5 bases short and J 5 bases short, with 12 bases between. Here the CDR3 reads CASSLNRDYGYTF. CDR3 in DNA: TGTGCCAGCAGTTTAAACAGAGATTATGGCTACACCTTC. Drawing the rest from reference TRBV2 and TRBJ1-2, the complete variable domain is EPEVTQTPSHQVTQMGQEVILRCVPISNHLYFYWYRQILGQKVEFLVSFYNNEISEKSEIFDDQFSVERPDGSNFTLKIRSTKLEDSAMYFCASSLNRDYGYTFGSGTRLTVV.

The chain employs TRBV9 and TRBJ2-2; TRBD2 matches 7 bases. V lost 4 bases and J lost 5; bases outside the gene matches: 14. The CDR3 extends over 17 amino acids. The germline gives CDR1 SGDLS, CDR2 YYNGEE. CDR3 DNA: TGTGCCAGCAGCCTTGGGAGTAGCGGGTTTTATACCGGGGAGCTGTTTTTT. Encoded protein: CASSLGSSGFYTGELFF.

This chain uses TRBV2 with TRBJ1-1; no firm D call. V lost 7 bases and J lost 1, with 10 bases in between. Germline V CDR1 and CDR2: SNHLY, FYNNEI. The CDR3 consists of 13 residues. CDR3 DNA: TGTGCCAGCAAGGAGGCCCCGAACACTGAAGCTTTCTTT. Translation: CASKEAPNTEAFF.

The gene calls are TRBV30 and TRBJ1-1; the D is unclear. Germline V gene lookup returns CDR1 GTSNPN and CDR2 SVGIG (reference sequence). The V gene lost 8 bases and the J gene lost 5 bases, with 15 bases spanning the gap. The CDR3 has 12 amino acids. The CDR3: CAGNSGTTEAFF. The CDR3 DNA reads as TGTGCCGGAAATTCGGGTACGACTGAAGCTTTCTTT.

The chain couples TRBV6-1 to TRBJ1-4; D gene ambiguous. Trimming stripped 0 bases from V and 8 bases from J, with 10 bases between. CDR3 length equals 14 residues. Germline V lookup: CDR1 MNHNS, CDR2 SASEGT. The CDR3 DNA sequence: TGTGCCAGCAGTGAAGCTGGTAGGTTAGAAAAACTGTTTTTT. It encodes CASSEAGRLEKLFF.

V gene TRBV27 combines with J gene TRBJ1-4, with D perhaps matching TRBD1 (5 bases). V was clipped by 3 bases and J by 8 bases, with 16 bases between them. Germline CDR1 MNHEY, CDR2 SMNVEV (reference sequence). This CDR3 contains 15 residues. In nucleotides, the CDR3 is TGTGCCAGCAGTTTTCGGCAGGGAAATTACGAAAAACTGTTTTTT. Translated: CASSFRQGNYEKLFF.

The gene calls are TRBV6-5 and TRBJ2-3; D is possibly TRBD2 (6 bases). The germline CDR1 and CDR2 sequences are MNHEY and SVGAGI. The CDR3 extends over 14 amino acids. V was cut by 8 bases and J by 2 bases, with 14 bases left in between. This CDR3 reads CASWPSEITDTQYF. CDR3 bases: TGTGCCAGCTGGCCTAGCGAAATCACAGATACGCAGTATTTT.

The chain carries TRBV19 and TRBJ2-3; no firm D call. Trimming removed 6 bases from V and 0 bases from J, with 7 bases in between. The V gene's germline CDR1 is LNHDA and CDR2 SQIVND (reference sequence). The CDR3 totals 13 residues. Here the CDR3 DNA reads TGTGCCAGTAGGAAAACTAGCACAGATACGCAGTATTTT. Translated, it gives CASRKTSTDTQYF.

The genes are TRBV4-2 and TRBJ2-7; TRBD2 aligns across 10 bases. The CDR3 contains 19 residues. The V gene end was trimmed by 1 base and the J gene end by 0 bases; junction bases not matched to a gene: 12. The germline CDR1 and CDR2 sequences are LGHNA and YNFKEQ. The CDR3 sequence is CASSQARTSGIFRSYEQYF. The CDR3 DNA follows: TGTGCCAGCAGCCAAGCTCGCACTAGCGGGATATTCCGCTCCTACGAGCAGTACTTC.

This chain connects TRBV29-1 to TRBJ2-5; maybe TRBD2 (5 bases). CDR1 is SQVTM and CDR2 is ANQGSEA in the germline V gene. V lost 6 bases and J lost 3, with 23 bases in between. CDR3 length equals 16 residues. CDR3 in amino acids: CSVPLFGGWNKETQYF. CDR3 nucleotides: TGCAGCGTCCCTCTCTTCGGCGGGTGGAATAAAGAGACCCAGTACTTC.

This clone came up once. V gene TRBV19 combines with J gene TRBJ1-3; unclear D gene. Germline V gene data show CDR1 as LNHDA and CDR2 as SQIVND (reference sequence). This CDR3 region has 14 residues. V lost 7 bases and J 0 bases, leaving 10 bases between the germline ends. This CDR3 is CASMIMGSGNTIYF. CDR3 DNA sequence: TGTGCCAGTATGATCATGGGCTCTGGAAACACCATATATTTT.

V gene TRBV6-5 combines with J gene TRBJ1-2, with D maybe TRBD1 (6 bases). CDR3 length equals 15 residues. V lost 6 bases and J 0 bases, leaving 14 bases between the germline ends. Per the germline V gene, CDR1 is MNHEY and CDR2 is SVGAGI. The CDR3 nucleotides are TGTGCCAGCAGGCTATACAGGGAATCTAACTATGGCTACACCTTC. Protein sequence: CASRLYRESNYGYTF.

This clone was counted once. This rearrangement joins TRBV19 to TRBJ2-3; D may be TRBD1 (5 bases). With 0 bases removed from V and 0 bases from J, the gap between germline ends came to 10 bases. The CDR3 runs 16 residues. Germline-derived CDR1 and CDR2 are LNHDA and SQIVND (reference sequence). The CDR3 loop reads CASSIDAGISTDTQYF. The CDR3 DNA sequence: TGTGCCAGTAGTATAGATGCAGGGATCAGCACAGATACGCAGTATTTT.

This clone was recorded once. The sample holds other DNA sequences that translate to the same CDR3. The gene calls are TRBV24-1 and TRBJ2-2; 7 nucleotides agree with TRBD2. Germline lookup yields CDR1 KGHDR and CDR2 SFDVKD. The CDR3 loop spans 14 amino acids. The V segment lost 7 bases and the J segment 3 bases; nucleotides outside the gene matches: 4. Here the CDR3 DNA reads TGTGCCACCAGCGGCGGGGGTTACACCGGGGAGCTGTTTTTT. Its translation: CATSGGGYTGELFF.

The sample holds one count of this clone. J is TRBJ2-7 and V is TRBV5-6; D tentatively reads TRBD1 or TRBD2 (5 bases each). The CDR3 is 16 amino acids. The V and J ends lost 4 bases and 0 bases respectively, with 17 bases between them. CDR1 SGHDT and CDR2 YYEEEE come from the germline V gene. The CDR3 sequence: CASSSYPGRTSYEQYF. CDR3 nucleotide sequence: TGTGCCAGCAGCAGCTACCCGGGACGGACCTCCTACGAGCAGTACTTC.

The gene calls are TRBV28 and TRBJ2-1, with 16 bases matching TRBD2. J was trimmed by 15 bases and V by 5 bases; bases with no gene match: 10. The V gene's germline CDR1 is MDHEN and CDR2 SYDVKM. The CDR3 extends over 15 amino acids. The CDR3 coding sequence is TGTGCCAGCAGTGCCGGGACTAGCGGGAGGGCAGGGCCGTTCTTC. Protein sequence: CASSAGTSGRAGPFF.

CDR3 sequence (DNA): TGTGCCAGCAGCCACCCCCCAGCGTCTGGAAACACCATATATTTT. The encoded protein is CASSHPPASGNTIYF. The chain employs TRBV7-2 and TRBJ1-3; the D is unclear. The germline CDR1 and CDR2 sequences are SGHTA and FQGNSA. The CDR3 runs to 15 residues. The V gene lost 5 bases and the J gene lost 1 base, with 12 bases spanning the gap.

As DNA, the CDR3 is TGTGCCAGCAGGCGGCGTGAGACTAGCGGGAGGGTTGGGGAGACCCAGTACTTC. Its protein product is CASRRRETSGRVGETQYF. The rearrangement links TRBV5-4 to TRBJ2-5; the match to TRBD2 covers 14 bases. CDR1 and CDR2 (germline): SGHNT, YYREEE (reference sequence). The CDR3 loop spans 18 amino acids. The trim removed 5 bases at V and 5 bases at J, leaving 14 bases unmatched.

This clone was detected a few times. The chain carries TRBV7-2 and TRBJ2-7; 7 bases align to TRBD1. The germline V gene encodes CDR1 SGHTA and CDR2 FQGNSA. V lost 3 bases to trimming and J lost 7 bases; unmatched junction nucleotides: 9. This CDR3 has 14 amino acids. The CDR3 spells CASSLGRGRREQYF. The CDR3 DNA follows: TGTGCCAGCAGCTTGGGTAGGGGGCGAAGAGAGCAGTACTTC.